Below, 23 T cell receptor beta chains from the same sample are listed, as sequenced in a study of tissue T cells after allogeneic stem cell transplantation. This sample's time point: mouse harvest day 14 after allogeneic transplant. Mouse grafts combined 10^7 T-cell-depleted bone marrow cells with 10^6 splenic CD5+ T cells. Assay used: immunoSEQ multiplex PCR; TCRdb lists only in-frame clones, some missing. This table holds 1,500 to 2,000 clones, 49% found once. Sequenced input: blood. These receptors all come from a female BALB/c mouse given C57BL/6 T cells with graft-versus-host disease after an allogeneic hematopoietic cell transplant.

A remark on this clone: Mouse gene names and germline throughout. Coverage ceases 1 residue before the CDR3 finishes, and the germline J gene fills in the end. The chain carries TRBV13-3 and TRBJ2-4; 9 bases align to TRBD2. Germline trimming cut 2 bases from V and 1 base from J; bases unmatched to any gene: 2. The CDR3 covers 15 residues. Germline CDR1 is NNHDY and CDR2 is SYVADS. CDR3: CASSETGGRQNTLYF. The CDR3 bases that were read are TGTGCCAGCAGTGAGACTGGGGGCCGTCAAAACACCTTGTAC.

Relative to its sample, this clone is medium-sized. All gene names here are mouse names. The CDR3 is cut off 1 residue early in the read; its end comes from the germline J gene. The chain has TRBV12-1 and TRBJ1-4, with 7 bases lining up with TRBD1. The CDR3 length is 12 residues. Looked up from germline, CDR1 is SGHSN and CDR2 is HYEKVE. V lost 4 bases and J lost 6; bases outside the gene matches: 1. Incomplete CDR3 DNA: TGTGCCAGCTCAGGGGGCGACGAAAGATTATTT. Its translation: CASSGGDERLF. The whole CDR3 protein is CASSGGDERLFF.

Comment on this clone: Here the gene names and germline are mouse. The CDR3 DNA, read in part, is TGTGCCAGCAGTAGGCAGGGCGGCAACGAAAGATTATTT. Its protein is CASSRQGGNERLF. The complete CDR3 sequence is CASSRQGGNERLFF. This chain links TRBV26 with TRBJ1-4; TRBD1 might be the D (5 bases). The CDR3 extends 1 residue past the end of the read, so its final part is completed from the germline J gene. The CDR3 runs 14 residues. V dropped 5 bases and J dropped 4 bases, with 11 bases sitting between them. CDR1 is KGHPV and CDR2 is FQNQEV in the germline V gene (reference sequence).

Remarks on this clone: All gene names here are mouse names. The read falls 1 residue short of the CDR3 end, and the missing part is taken from the germline J gene. This chain connects TRBV3 to TRBJ1-4; a possible D gene is TRBD1 (6 bases). The CDR3 runs to 16 residues. Looked up from germline, CDR1 is SNHLY and CDR2 is FYNGKV (reference sequence). The V gene lost 1 base and the J gene lost 0 bases, with 9 bases spanning the gap. Incomplete CDR3 DNA: TGTGCCAGCAGCTTAGGACAGGCCCTTTCCAACGAAAGATTATTT. It codes for CASSLGQALSNERLF. The whole CDR3 reads CASSLGQALSNERLFF.

Comment on this clone: Each gene name is a mouse one. Coverage ceases 1 residue before the CDR3 finishes, and the germline J gene fills in the end. The rearrangement uses TRBV26 and TRBJ2-4; 14 positions agree with TRBD2. The CDR3 runs 18 residues. Germline lookup yields CDR1 KGHPV and CDR2 FQNQEV (reference sequence). V gave up 4 bases and J gave up 1 base; unmatched junction bases: 7. CDR3 DNA (partial): TGTGCCAGCAGTCCCCGGGACTGGGGGGGCGCCGGTCAAAACACCTTGTAC. Protein: CASSPRDWGGAGQNTLY. The complete CDR3 sequence is CASSPRDWGGAGQNTLYF.

This clone was seen more than once but under ten times. These gene names are mouse names. The CDR3 end falls 1 residue outside the read, so it is completed with the germline J gene. J is TRBJ1-1 and V is TRBV13-2; D is ambiguous. Germline loops: CDR1 NNHNN, CDR2 SYGAGS (reference sequence). This CDR3 spans 10 amino acids. V lost 5 bases to trimming and J lost 7 bases, with 6 bases between them. CDR3 sequence reads: CASGHREVFF. Incomplete CDR3 DNA: TGTGCCAGCGGCCACAGAGAAGTCTTC.

With respect to this clone: Genes and germline come from the mouse. Coverage ceases 1 residue before the CDR3 finishes, and the germline J gene fills in the end. The rearrangement uses TRBV26 and TRBJ2-5; 8 bases match TRBD2. Germline lookup yields CDR1 KGHPV and CDR2 FQNQEV (reference sequence). The V gene end was trimmed by 4 bases and the J gene end by 8 bases; junction bases not matched to a gene: 14. This CDR3 is 16 amino acids long. The DNA read from the CDR3 is TGTGCCAGCAGTCCTCCAGGGAGGGGGGGGCTAGCCACCCAGTAC. This gives the protein CASSPPGRGGLATQY. In full, the CDR3 is CASSPPGRGGLATQYF.

About this clone itself: Mouse gene names apply. The read gets to within 1 residue of the CDR3 end, and the germline J gene fills in the rest. The chain combines TRBV31 with TRBJ1-2; possible D gene TRBD1, 6 bases. V was clipped by 1 base and J by 0 bases, with 9 bases between them. The CDR3 length is 14 residues. Germline V gene lookup returns CDR1 GKSSPN and CDR2 SITVG. CDR3 bases read: TGTGCCTGGAGTCCCCAGGGGCCAAACTCCGACTACACC. It codes for CAWSPQGPNSDYT. The complete CDR3 reads CAWSPQGPNSDYTF.

In the case of this clone: The germline and genes are mouse ones. Read data end 1 residue before the CDR3 end; the end is taken from the germline J gene. The rearrangement joins TRBV3 to TRBJ2-3; 10 bases are a match to TRBD2. The V segment lost 6 bases and the J segment 3 bases; nucleotides outside the gene matches: 6. Germline V lookup: CDR1 SNHLY, CDR2 FYNGKV (reference sequence). This CDR3 has 15 residues. CDR3 DNA (partial): TGTGCCAGCAGTTCGCTGGGGGGGCGGGCAGAAACGCTGTAT. It codes for CASSSLGGRAETLY. The full CDR3 protein is CASSSLGGRAETLYF.

Regarding this clone: The gene names here belong to mouse. The sequence runs out 1 residue before the end of the CDR3; the remainder is reconstructed from the germline J gene. The rearrangement uses TRBV15 and TRBJ2-3; D is undetermined. Trimming left V 1 base short and J 0 bases short, with 5 bases between. The CDR3 runs 14 residues. Germline V lookup: CDR1 SGHND, CDR2 FRSKSL. This CDR3 reads CASSLGGSAETLYF. CDR3 DNA (partial): TGTGCCAGCAGTTTAGGGGGTAGTGCAGAAACGCTGTAT.

A note on this clone: At one boundary the junction diverges from the germline segment, which might be a read error. The gene names here belong to mouse. The CDR3 is cut off 1 residue early in the read; its end comes from the germline J gene. The chain couples TRBV19 to TRBJ2-7; either TRBD1 or TRBD2 may supply D (5 bases each). Looked up from germline, CDR1 is FNHDT and CDR2 is SITEND (reference sequence). The CDR3 is 14 residues long. The CDR3 DNA, read in part, is TGTGCCTGCAGTATACGGGCCGGGGGATATGAACAGTAC. It is translated as CACSIRAGGYEQY. The full CDR3 sequence reads CACSIRAGGYEQYF.

In the case of this clone: Gene and germline names: mouse. The read ends 1 residue early relative to the CDR3; the germline J gene fills the gap. The rearrangement links TRBV26 to TRBJ1-1; no clear D. Germline V lookup: CDR1 KGHPV, CDR2 FQNQEV (reference sequence). The V and J ends lost 2 bases and 1 base respectively, with 5 bases between them. The CDR3 sequence is 13 residues long. Here the CDR3 reads CASSLSVNTEVFF. The sequenced part of the CDR3 DNA is TGTGCCAGCAGTCTGAGTGTGAACACAGAAGTCTTC.

This clone came up a few times. The gene names here belong to mouse. CDR3 region: CASSVGGAAETLYF. The CDR3 DNA, read in part, is TGTGCCAGCAGTGTGGGGGGAGCTGCAGAAACGCTGTAT. The V gene is TRBV13-3, the J gene TRBJ2-3; 7 nucleotides align to TRBD2. The read stops 1 residue short of the end of the CDR3; the missing end is completed from the germline J gene. Germline V gene data show CDR1 as NNHDY and CDR2 as SYVADS. V trimming: 3 bases; J trimming: 2 bases; junction bases outside the gene matches: 3. The CDR3 length is 14 residues.

To note about this clone: Each gene name is a mouse one. The DNA ends 1 residue before the CDR3 does, and the rest of the CDR3 is filled in from the germline J gene. The rearrangement uses TRBV13-3 and TRBJ2-4; weak D call: TRBD2 (6 bases). The V end lost 3 bases, the J end lost 6 bases, and 8 bases lay between the germline ends. The germline V gene has CDR1 NNHDY and CDR2 SYVADS. This CDR3 region has 12 residues. Partial CDR3 DNA: TGTGCCAGCAGTGGGGACTTTAACACCTTGTAC. Protein: CASSGDFNTLY. The entire CDR3 protein is CASSGDFNTLYF. Using reference TRBV13-3 and TRBJ2-4 for the parts outside the CDR3, the full variable domain is EAAVTQSPRSKVAVTGGKVTLSCHQTNNHDYMYWYRQDTGHGLRLIHYSYVADSTEKGDIPDGYKASRPSQENFSLILELASLSQTAVYFCASSGDFNTLYFGAGTRLSVL.

Regarding this clone: Any gene name here is a mouse gene name. The read terminates 1 residue ahead of where the CDR3 ends, so the germline J gene completes it. The J gene is TRBJ2-3, the V gene TRBV12-2, with 9 bases fitting TRBD1. J lost 0 bases, V lost 0 bases, and 6 bases had no gene match. The CDR3 spans 17 residues. Germline CDR1 and CDR2: SGHLS and HYDKME. The CDR3 protein is CASSLETGGGSAETLYF. The part of the CDR3 DNA that was read is TGTGCCAGCTCTCTCGAGACAGGGGGGGGGAGTGCAGAAACGCTGTAT.

With respect to this clone: All gene names here are mouse names. The read stops 1 residue short of the end of the CDR3; the missing end is completed from the germline J gene. The chain links TRBV19 to TRBJ1-1, with D uncertain. The CDR3 has 11 residues. The ends were cut back, 7 bases at V and 1 base at J, with 5 bases in the middle. CDR1 is FNHDT, CDR2 SITEND, per germline (reference sequence). CDR3 bases read: TGTGCCAGCCGGCGGAACACAGAAGTCTTC. Encoded protein: CASRRNTEVF. The whole CDR3 protein is CASRRNTEVFF.

Details on this clone: Mouse gene names and germline throughout. The read ends 1 residue shy of where the CDR3 ends; the end is completed using the germline J gene. V gene TRBV13-2 combines with J gene TRBJ2-5; 8 bases agree with TRBD2. The CDR3 extends over 15 amino acids. V lost 0 bases to trimming and J lost 2 bases; unmatched junction nucleotides: 2. CDR1 and CDR2 from the germline V gene are NNHNN and SYGAGS (reference sequence). CDR3 sequence: CASGDGGTGQDTQYF. The DNA read from the CDR3 is TGTGCCAGCGGTGATGGAGGGACTGGCCAAGACACCCAGTAC.

This clone was found a few times. The germline and genes are mouse ones. The read ends 1 residue before the CDR3 terminus; that terminus is restored from the germline J gene. The chain has TRBV14 and TRBJ2-7, with 7 bases lining up with TRBD2. The CDR3 covers 13 residues. Trimming at V came to 1 base and at J to 3 bases, leaving 1 base not matched to a gene. Germline V gives CDR1 SGHDT, CDR2 FRDEAV. CDR3: CASSFRGGYEQYF. The part of the CDR3 DNA that was read is TGTGCCAGCAGTTTCCGGGGGGGCTATGAACAGTAC.

A note on this clone: Each gene name is a mouse one. The CDR3 goes on 1 residue after the read ends, and that part is filled in from the germline J gene. The rearrangement uses TRBV13-3 and TRBJ2-5, with unresolved D. The V end was cut by 3 bases, the J end by 2 bases, with 4 bases between. Germline CDR1 reads NNHDY; CDR2 reads SYVADS. The length of the CDR3 is 12 residues. Here the CDR3 reads CASSVVQDTQYF. The CDR3 DNA, read in part, is TGTGCCAGCAGTGTTGTCCAAGACACCCAGTAC. Together with reference TRBV13-3 and TRBJ2-5, the CDR3 gives the full variable domain: EAAVTQSPRSKVAVTGGKVTLSCHQTNNHDYMYWYRQDTGHGLRLIHYSYVADSTEKGDIPDGYKASRPSQENFSLILELASLSQTAVYFCASSVVQDTQYFGPGTRLLVL.

A few counts support this clone. Genes and germline come from the mouse. The read stops 1 residue short of the end of the CDR3; the missing end is completed from the germline J gene. The rearrangement joins TRBV12-1 to TRBJ2-2, with 12 positions matching TRBD2. Germline V CDR1 and CDR2: SGHSN, HYEKVE. There are 15 residues in the CDR3. V trimming: 4 bases; J trimming: 6 bases; junction bases outside the gene matches: 5. CDR3 DNA (partial): TGTGCCAGCTCCCGACTGGGGGGGCGCGCCGGGCAGCTCTAC. It translates to CASSRLGGRAGQLY. The entire CDR3 reads CASSRLGGRAGQLYF. Complete variable domain (other parts from reference TRBV12-1 and TRBJ2-2): DSGVVQSPRHIIKEKGGRSVLTCIPISGHSNVVWYQQTLGKELKFLIQHYEKVERDKGFLPSRFSVQQFDDYHSEMNMSALELEDSAMYFCASSRLGGRAGQLYFGEGSKLTVL.

A word on this clone: Gene names refer to mouse genes. The read is 1 residue too short to cover the CDR3 end, so that end is filled in from the germline J gene. This chain connects TRBV13-3 to TRBJ1-4, with unresolved D. Deletions cut 2 bases from V and 2 bases from J, with 10 bases between. The CDR3 sequence is 15 residues long. CDR1 and CDR2 (germline): NNHDY, SYVADS. The CDR3 sequence: CASSERRGSNERLFF. The CDR3 bases that were read are TGTGCCAGCAGTGAGAGGAGAGGGTCCAACGAAAGATTATTT.

Notes on this clone: Here the gene names and germline are mouse. The read halts 1 residue ahead of the CDR3 end, with the missing end drawn from the germline J gene. V is TRBV26 and J is TRBJ1-1, with D perhaps TRBD1 (6 bases). CDR1 and CDR2 from the germline V gene are KGHPV and FQNQEV (reference sequence). The CDR3 loop spans 13 amino acids. The V and J ends lost 2 bases and 4 bases respectively, with 8 bases between them. CDR3 sequence: CASSLMGATEVFF. CDR3 bases read: TGTGCCAGCAGTCTGATGGGGGCCACAGAAGTCTTC.

Notes on this clone: Genes and germline are mouse. The CDR3 end is not reached by the read, which stops 1 residue before it; the germline J gene fills it in. The rearrangement uses TRBV26 and TRBJ2-7; the D gene could be TRBD1 or TRBD2 (5 bases each). V lost 2 bases, J lost 2 bases, and 7 bases lay in between. The CDR3 sequence is 13 residues long. The germline V gene encodes CDR1 KGHPV and CDR2 FQNQEV (reference sequence). CDR3 bases read: TGTGCCAGCAGTCTGCGGGGCCCCTATGAACAGTAC. Its protein product is CASSLRGPYEQY. The complete CDR3 reads CASSLRGPYEQYF.